These 21 T cell receptor beta chains were sequenced from one sample in a study of CD8 T cells in ankylosing spondylitis. TCRdb ran MiXCR on the 5' RACE reads and lists one entry per CDR3 protein. The top ten clones hold approximately 1% of a sample with approximately 400,000 distinct CDR3 sequences, over 15% of them seen once. Findings and limits, study-wide: Seemingly characteristic of ankylosing spondylitis blood was a TCR beta motif consisting of eight highly homologous variants.

Their antigen targets remain unknown. Sequencing was carried out using blood, either unsorted or a sorted T cell fraction (not recorded which). All receptors come from a male donor with ankylosing spondylitis.

This clonotype has ten or more counts. The V call is TRBV12-3 or TRBV12-4, the J call TRBJ1-2, with D unclear. Between the trimmed V and J ends, which lost 6 bases and 0 bases, there was a span of 8 bases. The CDR3 loop spans 13 amino acids. CDR3 DNA sequence: TGTGCCAGCAGCGGCGGGGCTAACTATGGCTACACCTTC. This sequence encodes CASSGGANYGYTF.

This clonotype occurred many times. The CDR3 DNA follows: TGTGCCAGCACCTTGGGCCTGGGCCCAGATACGCAGTATTTT. Translated, it gives CASTLGLGPDTQYF. The J gene is TRBJ2-3, the V gene TRBV12-3 or TRBV12-4; no definite D call. V was clipped by 7 bases and J by 4 bases, with 15 bases between them. This CDR3 is 14 amino acids long.

This clonotype showed up many times. The chain couples TRBV4-2 to TRBJ2-7; 10 bases are a match to TRBD1. Germline CDR1 LGHNA, CDR2 YNFKEQ. The CDR3 sequence is 15 residues long. V trimming: 0 bases; J trimming: 4 bases; junction bases outside the gene matches: 3. CDR3 sequence (DNA): TGTGCCAGCAGCCAAGATGGGACAGGGGTTTACGAGCAGTACTTC. Translated, it gives CASSQDGTGVYEQYF.

Only a few counts were recorded for this clonotype. The V gene is TRBV7-2, the J gene TRBJ2-1; D remains unclear. Germline CDR1 SGHTA, CDR2 FQGNSA. This CDR3 is 14 amino acids long. V lost 1 base, J lost 8 bases, and 12 bases lay in between. CDR3 loop: CASSLEEWSYEQFF. CDR3 DNA: TGTGCCAGCAGCTTAGAAGAGTGGAGTTATGAGCAGTTCTTC.

This clonotype has only a few counts. This rearrangement joins TRBV25-1 to TRBJ2-7; tentative D call: TRBD2 (6 bases). Trimming pared 5 bases from V and 5 bases from J, leaving 19 bases between. The CDR3 totals 15 residues. Per the germline V gene, CDR1 is MGHDK and CDR2 is SYGVNS. CDR3 sequence (DNA): TGTGCCAGCAGTATTCCGGGACTTGGAGAGCACGAGCAGTACTTC. Amino acids: CASSIPGLGEHEQYF.

This clonotype appeared a single time. The chain combines TRBV12-2 with TRBJ1-2; the table names TRBD1, a call not compared with the DNA. TRBV12-2 constitutes a pseudogene. CDR3 size: 14 residues. The CDR3 DNA follows: TGTGCAAGTCGCCCTGTCCGGGGGAACTATGGCTACACCTTC. This translates into CASRPVRGNYGYTF.

This clonotype showed up many times. The V gene is TRBV7-2, the J gene TRBJ1-4; D not resolved. The ends were cut back, 0 bases at V and 8 bases at J, with 10 bases in the middle. CDR3 size: 14 residues. Germline CDR1 SGHTA, CDR2 FQGNSA. CDR3 bases: TGTGCCAGCAGCTTAGCGAGGGAGCACGAAAAACTGTTTTTT. This codes for CASSLAREHEKLFF.

In this sample, this clonotype turned up a few times. The CDR3 sequence is CASSDRAVGANVLTF. DNA of the CDR3: TGTGCCAGCAGCGACAGGGCGGTCGGGGCCAACGTCCTGACTTTC. The chain has TRBV14 and TRBJ2-6, with 7 positions matching TRBD1. Germline V gene lookup returns CDR1 SGHDN and CDR2 FVKESK. J gave up 4 bases and V 5 bases, and 5 bases lay outside the gene matches. The CDR3 contains 15 residues.

The rearrangement uses TRBV15 and TRBJ2-3, with 7 bases fitting TRBD2. The CDR3 contains 16 residues. J lost 1 base, V lost 3 bases, and 7 bases had no gene match. The germline CDR1 and CDR2 sequences are LNHNV and YYDKDF (reference sequence). The CDR3 DNA is TGTGCCACCAGCAGGGGGAGGGGATCGGGCACAGATACGCAGTATTTT. It is translated as CATSRGRGSGTDTQYF.

The genes are TRBV2 and TRBJ1-5; 9 positions match TRBD1. Trimming removed 3 bases from V and 5 bases from J; junction bases left unmatched: 5. This CDR3 comprises 15 residues. The germline V gene encodes CDR1 SNHLY and CDR2 FYNNEI. The CDR3 sequence: CASSDRTGGDQPQHF. As DNA, the CDR3 is TGTGCCAGCAGTGATAGAACAGGGGGCGATCAGCCCCAGCATTTT.

This clonotype was seen a few times. The chain uses TRBV11-2 and TRBJ1-1, with D unclear. In germline, CDR1 is SGHAT, CDR2 FQNNGV. V was trimmed by 0 bases and J by 3 bases, leaving 8 bases between them. This CDR3 spans 14 amino acids. CDR3 sequence: CASSLDLQYTEAFF. The CDR3 nucleotides read TGTGCCAGCAGCTTAGATCTACAGTACACTGAAGCTTTCTTT. The full variable domain, in which reference TRBV11-2 and TRBJ1-1 provide the parts outside the CDR3, is EAGVAQSPRYKIIEKRQSVAFWCNPISGHATLYWYQQILGQGPKLLIQFQNNGVVDDSQLPKDRFSAERLKGVDSTLKIQPAKLEDSAVYLCASSLDLQYTEAFFGQGTRLTVV.

The chain combines TRBV5-6 with TRBJ2-5; a weak D match, TRBD1 (6 bases). The CDR3 runs to 15 residues. Germline values: CDR1 SGHDT, CDR2 YYEEEE. Trimming pared 4 bases from V and 0 bases from J, leaving 13 bases between. The CDR3 DNA is TGTGCCAGCAGCCTCCATGGACAGTACCAAGAGACCCAGTACTTC. Translated, it gives CASSLHGQYQETQYF.

The chain is built from TRBV28 and TRBJ2-1; 13 bases align to TRBD2. Germline CDR1 is MDHEN and CDR2 is SYDVKM. V dropped 4 bases and J dropped 4; count of bases not matched to a gene: 13. The CDR3 covers 19 residues. In DNA, the CDR3 is TGTGCCAGCAGTTCCCCCCGGACTAGCGGGAGTGGGACGTACAATGAGCAGTTCTTC. It translates to CASSSPRTSGSGTYNEQFF.

This clonotype was recorded a few times. The gene calls are TRBV20-1 and TRBJ2-7, with 9 bases lining up with TRBD1. Losses at the gene ends were 3 bases for V and 6 bases for J; bases not matched to a gene: 9. The CDR3 runs 14 residues. CDR1 is DFQATT and CDR2 is SNEGSKA in the germline V gene (reference sequence). In nucleotides, the CDR3 is TGCAGTGCTAGTCTACAGGGGGCTGGGACCGAGCAGTACTTC. It codes for CSASLQGAGTEQYF.

This sequence joins TRBV20-1 and TRBJ2-2; 9 bases align to TRBD2. V lost 0 bases, J lost 6 bases, and 8 bases stayed unmatched. CDR3 length: 16 amino acids. In germline, CDR1 is DFQATT, CDR2 SNEGSKA (reference sequence). This chain's CDR3 is CSARDVRGGRAGELFF. Written as DNA, the CDR3 is TGCAGTGCTAGAGATGTGCGGGGGGGCCGGGCCGGGGAGCTGTTTTTT.

J is TRBJ2-1 and V is TRBV20-1; TRBD2 might be the D (6 bases). The length of the CDR3 is 16 residues. V was pared by 0 bases and J by 9 bases, with 21 bases between. Germline assignment: CDR1 DFQATT and CDR2 SNEGSKA (reference sequence). CDR3 in amino acids: CSARDGRRGIVIEQFF. CDR3 nucleotides: TGCAGTGCTAGAGATGGACGGCGGGGTATTGTCATTGAGCAGTTCTTC.

The chain employs TRBV4-3 and TRBJ1-4, with D uncertain. V lost 4 bases and J 0 bases, leaving 9 bases between the germline ends. The CDR3 covers 15 residues. Looked up from germline, CDR1 is LGHNA and CDR2 is YSLEER. In DNA, the CDR3 is TGCGCCAGCAGCCGGATTCTAGCAACTAATGAAAAACTGTTTTTT. Residues: CASSRILATNEKLFF.

The chain recombines TRBV28 with TRBJ2-3; D not certain. The CDR3 has 17 residues. The germline V gene has CDR1 MDHEN and CDR2 SYDVKM. Trimming stripped 1 base from V and 2 bases from J, with 16 bases between. CDR3 DNA sequence: TGTGCCAGCAGTTTATCGACACCCTGGGGATACACAGATACGCAGTATTTT. It yields the protein CASSLSTPWGYTDTQYF.

The genes are TRBV24-1 and TRBJ2-1, with D perhaps TRBD2 (5 bases). V was cut by 4 bases and J by 8 bases, with 17 bases left in between. This CDR3 has 15 amino acids. Germline V gene lookup returns CDR1 KGHDR and CDR2 SFDVKD. The CDR3 spells CATSDPSGPGDEQFF. The CDR3 DNA follows: TGTGCCACCAGTGACCCGAGCGGCCCCGGGGATGAGCAGTTCTTC.

The chain employs TRBV16 and TRBJ1-5; the D is unclear. Deletions cut 0 bases from V and 7 bases from J, with 10 bases between. The germline gives CDR1 KGHSY, CDR2 FQNENV. This CDR3 has 14 amino acids. CDR3 protein: CASSQSTGSQPQHF. DNA of the CDR3: TGTGCCAGCAGCCAATCAACTGGGTCCCAGCCCCAGCATTTT.

Comment on this clonotype: One end of the junction varies from germline; a read error may be responsible. The chain uses TRBV20-1 and TRBJ2-1, with D perhaps TRBD2 (6 bases). Germline CDR1 and CDR2: DFQATT and SNEGSKA (reference sequence). This CDR3 spans 18 amino acids. The CDR3: CCAPDAGTPRVSYNEQFF. The CDR3, as DNA: TGCTGTGCGCCTGATGCCGGGACTCCACGAGTGTCCTACAATGAGCAGTTCTTC.